Reported below is one T cell receptor beta chain. Its antigen is currently not known. No base-level quality is on record; no much larger clone is a single base apart. Ophthalmopathy patients had moderately to severely active disease, with a Clinical Activity Score of 3 or more, a NOSPECS grade of 4 or more, and a disease duration of less than 3 months. The study excluded patients with uncontrolled infections, other autoimmune diseases, pregnancy or lactation. Diagnoses were established on the basis of clinical symptoms, serum thyroxine and TRAb, thyroid ultrasound, and orbital computed tomography. PBMCs were separated from 10 ml of fresh peripheral blood using Ficoll-Paque density gradient centrifugation. Total RNA was extracted using Trizol reagent, and RNA quality was assessed on an Agilent 2100 Bioanalyzer. The data were obtained in a study of T cells in Graves' hyperthyroidism and ophthalmopathy (dated by TCRdb to the late 2010s). Notes on the research overall: Peripheral blood samples were taken at initial diagnosis, before any treatment was given. According to the paper, TCR Vbeta CDR3 sequencing was carried out on over 130 peripheral blood samples, which came from some 41 ophthalmopathy, 80 or so hyperthyroidism and roughly 17 progressor patients. In roughly six Graves' hyperthyroidism patients, the study also compared T-cell repertoires from thyroid tissue with T-cell repertoires from blood. After sampling, hyperthyroidism patients received methimazole starting at 30 mg daily, and ophthalmopathy patients received high-dose intravenous methylprednisolone. To identify distinguishing TCR V-J signatures, a discovery cohort of around 98 patients was used, comprising some 45 with Graves' ophthalmopathy and around 57 with stable Graves' hyperthyroidism. Prospective prediction of ophthalmopathy was tested in an independent validation cohort consisting of 18 to 20 hyperthyroidism patients and approximately 16 patients who later progressed to ophthalmopathy. For training and testing, the 100 patients in the discovery cohort were randomly divided in a 7:3 ratio. Study-level results and caveats: Sample size was not statistically predetermined, and investigators were not blinded to group allocation. In validation, the model predicted progression to ophthalmopathy with just under 71% sensitivity and about 72% specificity, a median of roughly seven months before onset. Most expanded thyroid clonotypes (frequency above 0.001) were also detected in blood, a finding suggesting that blood repertoires may reflect thyroid immune responses. A model built on a 13 V-J signature distinguished ophthalmopathy from stable hyperthyroidism, reaching around 90% sensitivity and 81.08% specificity in cross-validation and 80%/75% in testing.

The TCR beta CDR3 regions were amplified from RNA transcripts. A first-round RT-PCR of the TCR CDR3 used the HTBI primer set with the Qiagen OneStep RT-PCR kit. A second multiplex PCR round built the libraries, followed by size selection and purification. Libraries were sequenced paired-end with 100 bp reads on an Illumina HiSeq2000. Per the source publication's procedure: SOAPnuke was used to process the raw data, with reads discarded if the reads contained adapters or uncalled bases, had a mean Phred below 15, or lacked an exact constant-primer or identifier match. High-quality paired reads were merged with COPE v1.2.5, and unique nucleotide sequences were defined as clonotypes. Clonotypes were aligned to IMGT TRBV, TRBD and TRBJ reference segments using MiTCR v1.1. The analysis included only V-J combinations with a frequency above 0.0001, which together covered approximately 99% of the repertoires. The TCS score was defined as the ratio of F50 (clonal expansion) to E x V (chaos), calculated using BLOSUM62-based TCRdist between CDR3 peptides within each V-J. Welch's t-statistics and random forest reduced several hundred V-J features to roughly 13, which were used in a naive Bayes classifier (R e1071). The Morisita-Horn index was used to measure how similar the thyroid and blood repertoires were. TCRdb ran its own pipeline on the public reads, namely fastp trimming at Q25 and MiXCR clone calling, and kept in-frame beta chains. Every entry covers one CDR3 protein and lists the most common genes and DNA from its rows. The V and J calls were not made by the authors but by TCRdb's processing. The sample table records 45,000 to 75,000 distinct CDR3 sequences; around half of these occur just once. The ten most abundant clones make up roughly 12% of the sample.

V is trimmed back by 5 bases and J by 1 base, and the junction contains 5 bases that no gene match accounts for. The CDR3 holds 16 amino acids from the cysteine to the phenylalanine. CDR3 DNA only is kept here, 48 bases in frame from base 1. CDR1 is given as LGHNA and CDR2 as YNFKEQ, both from the germline V gene. The rearranged segments are TRBV4-2 and TRBJ1-1, with 12 bases in between that match TRBD1. The clonotype comes from a woman aged 30 to 39 with Graves' ophthalmopathy. Sequences were obtained from blood. Here is the DNA: TGTGCCAGCAGCTTGGGACAGGGGGCTCAGAACACTGAAGCTTTCTTT. It codes for CASSLGQGAQNTEAFF.